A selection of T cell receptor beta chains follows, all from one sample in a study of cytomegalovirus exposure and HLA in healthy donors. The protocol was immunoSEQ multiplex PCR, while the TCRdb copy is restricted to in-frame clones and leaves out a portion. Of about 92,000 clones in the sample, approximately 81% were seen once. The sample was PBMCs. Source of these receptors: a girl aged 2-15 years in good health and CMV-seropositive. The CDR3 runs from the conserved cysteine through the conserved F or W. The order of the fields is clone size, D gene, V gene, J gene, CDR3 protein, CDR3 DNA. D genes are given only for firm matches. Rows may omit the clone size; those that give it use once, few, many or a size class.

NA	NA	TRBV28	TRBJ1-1	CASTSAGGLAEAFF	TGTGCCAGCACCTCCGCGGGGGGGCTCGCTGAAGCTTTCTTT
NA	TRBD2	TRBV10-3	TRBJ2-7	CATGLAGEAREQYF	TGTGCCACCGGACTAGCGGGAGAGGCTCGGGAGCAGTACTTC
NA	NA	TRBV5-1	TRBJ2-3	CASSTGITDTQYF	TGCGCCAGCAGCACAGGGATCACAGATACGCAGTATTTT
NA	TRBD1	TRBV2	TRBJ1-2	CASSMGQGNYGYTF	TGTGCCAGCAGCATGGGACAGGGGAACTATGGCTACACCTTC
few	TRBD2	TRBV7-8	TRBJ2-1	CASSLVARLAGKNEQFF	TGTGCCAGCAGCTTAGTTGCCCGACTAGCGGGGAAGAATGAGCAGTTCTTC
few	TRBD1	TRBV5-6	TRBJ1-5	CASSQTGVSNQPQHF	TGTGCCAGCAGCCAAACAGGGGTTAGCAATCAGCCCCAGCATTTT
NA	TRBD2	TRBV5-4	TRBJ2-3	CASSKREGEGTQYF	TGTGCCAGTTCCAAGCGGGAGGGTGAGGGAACGCAGTATTTT
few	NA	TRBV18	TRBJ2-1	CASSLAVSSYNEQFF	TGTGCCAGCTCCCTTGCGGTCAGCTCCTACAATGAGCAGTTCTTC
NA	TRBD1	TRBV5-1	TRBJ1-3	CASSTGGSGNTIYF	TGCGCCAGCAGTACAGGGGGCTCTGGAAACACCATATATTTT
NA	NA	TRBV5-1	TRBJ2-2	CASSLVAPSGTGELFF	TGCGCCAGCAGCTTGGTCGCGCCTTCAGGGACCGGGGAGCTGTTTTTT
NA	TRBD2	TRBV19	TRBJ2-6	CASRSGGAGANVLTF	TGTGCCAGTCGAAGCGGGGGGGCTGGGGCCAACGTCCTGACTTTC
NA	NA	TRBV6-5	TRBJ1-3	CASSYSEGRNTIYF	TGTGCCAGCAGTTACTCGGAGGGAAGGAACACCATATATTTT
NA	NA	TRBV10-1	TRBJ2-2	CASSDSRGQNTGELFF	TGCGCCAGCAGCGATTCCAGGGGACAGAACACCGGGGAGCTGTTTTTT
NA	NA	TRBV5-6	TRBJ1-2	CASSLQQGNYGYTF	TGTGCCAGCAGCTTGCAACAGGGAAACTATGGCTACACCTTC
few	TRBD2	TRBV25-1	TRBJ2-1	CASSELARLAGGENEQFF	TGTGCCAGCAGTGAATTAGCGCGGCTAGCGGGAGGGGAGAATGAGCAGTTCTTC
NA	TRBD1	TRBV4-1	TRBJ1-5	CASSPTGIYQPQHF	TGCGCCAGCAGCCCGACAGGGATTTATCAGCCCCAGCATTTT
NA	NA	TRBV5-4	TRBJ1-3	CASSLRTVSGNTIYF	TGTGCCAGCAGTTTACGGACAGTCTCTGGAAACACCATATATTTT
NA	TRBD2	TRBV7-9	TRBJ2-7	CASSSGRGAYEQYF	TGTGCCAGCAGCTCAGGACGGGGGGCCTACGAGCAGTACTTC
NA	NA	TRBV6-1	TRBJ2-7	CASMGGGTYEQYF	TGTGCCAGCATGGGTGGCGGAACCTACGAGCAGTACTTC
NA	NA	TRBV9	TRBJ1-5	CASSRDSLWDSNQPQHF	TGTGCCAGCAGCCGTGACAGCCTCTGGGATAGCAATCAGCCCCAGCATTTT
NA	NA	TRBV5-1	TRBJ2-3	CASSLQLATDTQYF	TGCGCCAGCAGCTTGCAACTAGCCACAGATACGCAGTATTTT
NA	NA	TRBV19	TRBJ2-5	CASSIPGLFQETQYF	TGTGCCAGTAGTATCCCGGGACTGTTCCAAGAGACCCAGTACTTC
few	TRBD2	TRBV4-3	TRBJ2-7	CASSQDTSGSYEQYF	TGCGCCAGCAGCCAAGATACTAGCGGGAGTTACGAGCAGTACTTC
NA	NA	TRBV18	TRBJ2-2	CASSSPQGVSTGELFF	TGTGCCAGCTCATCCCCACAGGGAGTCTCCACCGGGGAGCTGTTTTTT
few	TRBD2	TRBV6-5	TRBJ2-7	CASSYIAGGYEQYF	TGTGCCAGCAGTTACATAGCGGGAGGCTACGAGCAGTACTTC
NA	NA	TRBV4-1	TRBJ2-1	CASSQVLGSGAYNEQFF	TGCGCCAGCAGCCAAGTTCTGGGGAGTGGGGCCTACAATGAGCAGTTCTTC
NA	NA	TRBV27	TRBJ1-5	CASSGGARNQPQHF	TGTGCCAGCTCCGGGGGTGCCCGCAATCAGCCCCAGCATTTT